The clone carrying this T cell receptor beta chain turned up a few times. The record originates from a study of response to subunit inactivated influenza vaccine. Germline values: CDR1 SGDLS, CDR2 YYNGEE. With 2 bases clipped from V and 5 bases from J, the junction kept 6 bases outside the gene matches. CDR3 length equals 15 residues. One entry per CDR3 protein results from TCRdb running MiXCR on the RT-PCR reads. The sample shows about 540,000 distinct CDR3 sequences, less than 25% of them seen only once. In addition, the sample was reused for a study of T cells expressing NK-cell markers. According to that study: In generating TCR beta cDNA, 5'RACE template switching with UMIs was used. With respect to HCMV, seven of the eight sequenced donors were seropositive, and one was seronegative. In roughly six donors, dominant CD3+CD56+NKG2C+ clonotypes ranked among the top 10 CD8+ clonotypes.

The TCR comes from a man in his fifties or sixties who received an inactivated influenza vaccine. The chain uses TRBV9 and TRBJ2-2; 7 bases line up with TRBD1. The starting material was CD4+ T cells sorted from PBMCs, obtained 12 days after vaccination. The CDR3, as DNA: TGTGCCAGCAGCGTTAGACAGGGCTGGACCGGGGAGCTGTTTTTT. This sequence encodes CASSVRQGWTGELFF. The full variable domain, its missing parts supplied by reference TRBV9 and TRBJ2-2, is DSGVTQTPKHLITATGQRVTLRCSPRSGDLSVYWYQQSLDQGLQFLIQYYNGEERAKGNILERFSAQQFPDLHSELNLSSLELGDSALYFCASSVRQGWTGELFFGEGSRLTVL.